A selection of T cell receptor beta chains follows, all from one sample in a study of blood T cells in healthy people across ages. MiXCR, run by TCRdb on the 5' RACE reads, gives a single entry per CDR3 protein. The data hold more than 650,000 distinct CDR3 sequences, with approximately 21% observed a single time. The sequenced material came from blood. The receptors originated from an older man in good health. Both conserved end residues are part of each CDR3. A D gene is named only where the DNA matches it firmly. Not every row has a clone size; where given, it reads once, few, many or a size class.

. TRBJ1-1 TRBV7-9 few TGTGCCAGCAGCGCCGGTGGAGTCCGAGGGGAAGCTTTCTTT CASSAGGVRGEAFF
. TRBJ1-4 TRBV12-3/TRBV12-4 . TGTGCCAGCAGTTTCACCCGGGGTGAAAAACTGTTTTTT CASSFTRGEKLFF
. TRBJ2-3 TRBV15 few TGTGCCACCAGCAGAGTTGGGGGGTTTGCAGGGGCACAGGCAGATACGCAGTATTTT CATSRVGGFAGAQADTQYF
. TRBJ1-1 TRBV18 few TGTGCCAGCTCACTAGACGCCAGGGTTCCAACTGAAGCTTTCTTT CASSLDARVPTEAFF
TRBD2 TRBJ2-1 TRBV20-1 . TGCAGTGCTAGAGTAATCACGGGGGAGGGACGAGAGAATGAGCAGTTCTTC CSARVITGEGRENEQFF
TRBD1 TRBJ1-4 TRBV6-6 . TGTGCCAGCAGCTCACGGACAGGGGCCTTTAATGAAAAACTGTTTTTT CASSSRTGAFNEKLFF
. TRBJ2-3 TRBV30 . TGTGCCAGCCAGTATCAAGTCTTGGGGGCAGGGGCCCGCACAGATACGCAGTATTTT CASQYQVLGAGARTDTQYF
. TRBJ2-2 TRBV5-1 . TGCGCCAGCCGGAGCGGGCCTACGAACACCGGGGAGCTGTTTTTT CASRSGPTNTGELFF
. TRBJ1-1 TRBV4-2 few TGTGCCAGCAGCCAAAACGGGGTTGAAGCTTTCTTT CASSQNGVEAFF
. TRBJ1-2 TRBV7-2 . TGTGCCAGCAGCTCCGTGGGGGGGTCCAACTATGGCTACACCTTC CASSSVGGSNYGYTF
. TRBJ2-3 TRBV6-6 . TGTGCCAGCAGTTCTAAGGCAGATACGCAGTATTTT CASSSKADTQYF
. TRBJ1-1 TRBV29-1 . TGCAGCGTTCTTTGGAGTAATACTGAAGCTTTCTTT CSVLWSNTEAFF
. TRBJ2-3 TRBV7-6 . TGTGCCAGCAGCTTAGCGGGAACGGCGCAGTATTTT CASSLAGTAQYF
TRBD1 TRBJ1-2 TRBV30 . TGTGCCTGGAGCGGGGACAGCGACTATGGCTACACCTTC CAWSGDSDYGYTF
TRBD1 TRBJ2-7 TRBV6-5 few TGTGCCAGCAGTTACCACGACAGGGGCAAGGACGAGCAGTACTTC CASSYHDRGKDEQYF
TRBD1 TRBJ2-3 TRBV2 . TGTGCCAGCATGCCCCGGGACAGGGGACTCACAGATACGCAGTATTTT CASMPRDRGLTDTQYF
. TRBJ2-3 TRBV7-2 . TGTGCCAGCACCCCACCAGGCACAGATACGCAGTATTTT CASTPPGTDTQYF
. TRBJ2-1 TRBV12-5 once TGTGCTAGTGGTAGTAACAATGAGCAGTTCTTC CASGSNNEQFF
. TRBJ2-2 TRBV5-1 once TGCGCCAGCAGCCTACAGACGCTTGGCACCGGGGAGCCGTTTTTT CASSLQTLGTGEPFF
. TRBJ2-4 TRBV6-2/TRBV6-3 . TGTGCCAGCAGACCCGCCCCGGACCCCAACATTCAGTACTTC CASRPAPDPNIQYF
. TRBJ1-2 TRBV7-9 . TGTGCCAGCAGCTTAGAGGGCCAGGGCGCCCGAGGACTCTATGGCTACACCTTC CASSLEGQGARGLYGYTF
. TRBJ1-2 TRBV6-6 . TGTGCCAGCAGCCCCTCGGATGGCTGCACCTTC CASSPSDGCTF
TRBD1 TRBJ1-6 TRBV20-1 few TGCAGTGCTAGAGGGCCAGGGACAGATTCACCCCTCCACTTT CSARGPGTDSPLHF